One T cell receptor beta chain is described in this entry. Sequencing was performed with immunoSEQ multiplex PCR; in TCRdb, only in-frame clones are kept and a portion is missing. The sample includes 77,000 or so clones, about four fifths of them seen just once. The sample belongs to a study of T cell clones after liver transplantation. Trimming at V came to 2 bases and at J to 7 bases, leaving 13 bases not matched to a gene. Germline V gives CDR1 SNHLY, CDR2 FYNNEI. The CDR3 covers 18 residues. The material was CD4+ T cells from blood, obtained 12 months after liver transplant. The genes are TRBV2 and TRBJ2-2, with 10 bases identical to TRBD1. The sequence came from a human patient who received a liver transplant. The T cells may partly be graft donor cells. CDR3 amino acids: CASSEWGTGDRTDGELFF. The CDR3 region has the DNA TGTGCCAGCAGTGAATGGGGGACAGGGGACCGGACTGACGGGGAGCTGTTTTTT.